This TCR beta chain was captured in a study of human T cells and chemical hapten exposure. This clonotype was seen repeatedly, ten times or more. TCRdb ran MiXCR on the RACE reads and lists one entry per CDR3 protein. The sample contains almost 40,000 distinct CDR3 sequences, around a tenth of which appear only once. The CDR3 contains 16 residues. With 0 bases removed from V and 0 bases from J, the gap between germline ends came to 10 bases. Germline V CDR1 and CDR2: MGHRA, YSYEKL. Documented time point: patch test 3, about 24 weeks after DPC sensitization. The treatment is: therapeutic diphenylcyclopropenone sensitization with weekly scalp DPC. From whole blood left unfractionated, total RNA was extracted.

The receptor was isolated from a man in his fifties or sixties with alopecia areata. Some clones in this sample may be carry-over from other donors' samples. The chain has TRBV4-1 and TRBJ2-3; D gene uncertain. This material consisted of whole blood, taken in connection with sensitization to the hapten diphenylcyclopropenone (DPC). The CDR3 region is CASSQDFSLSTDTQYF. Written as DNA, the CDR3 is TGCGCCAGCAGCCAAGATTTTAGCCTTAGCACAGATACGCAGTATTTT.